This TCR beta chain came from a study of T-cell reconstitution after alpha-beta-depleted transplantation in children. Unique molecular identifiers featured in how the TCRbeta library was prepared. One entry per CDR3 protein, called by TCRdb with MiXCR from the PCR reads. The table has about 980,000 distinct CDR3 sequences, about 29% seen once. Study findings and constraints: Recipient T cells and thymic progenitors that survived were the source of the high TCRbeta diversity seen at day 60 in some patients. Reported findings indicate that, about two months after transplant, alpha-beta T cells came from several hundred expanded clones, which were derived from non-depleted graft cells. Among T cells one year after transplant, newly produced cells accounted for most counts and diversity.

About this clonotype: The antigen is unknown.

Trimming removed 3 bases at V and 0 bases at J, with 10 bases between. Per the germline V gene, CDR1 is GTSNPN and CDR2 is SVGIG (reference sequence). The CDR3 covers 14 residues. The sequence came from a boy under two years old who had a stem cell transplant for SCID, so the T cells may come from the graft donor. Here the sequenced sample was PBMCs, mostly from graft donor cells, taken 360 days after TCRalphabeta/CD19-depleted stem cell transplant. The chain employs TRBV30 and TRBJ2-3; D might be TRBD1 (6 bases). The CDR3 protein is CAWRGGDSTDTQYF. The CDR3 nucleotides are TGTGCCTGGAGAGGGGGAGATAGCACAGATACGCAGTATTTT.